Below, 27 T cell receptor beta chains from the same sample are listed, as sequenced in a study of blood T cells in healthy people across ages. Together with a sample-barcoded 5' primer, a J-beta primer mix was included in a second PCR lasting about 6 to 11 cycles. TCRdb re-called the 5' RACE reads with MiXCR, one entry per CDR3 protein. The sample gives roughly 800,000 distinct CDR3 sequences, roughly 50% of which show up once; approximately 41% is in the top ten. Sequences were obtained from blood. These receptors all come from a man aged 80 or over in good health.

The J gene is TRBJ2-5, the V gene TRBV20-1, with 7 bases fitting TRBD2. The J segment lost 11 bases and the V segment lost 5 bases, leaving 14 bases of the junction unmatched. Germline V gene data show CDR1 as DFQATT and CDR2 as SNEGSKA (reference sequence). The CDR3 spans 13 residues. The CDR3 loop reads CSAGGDYYNEQYF. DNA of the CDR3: TGCAGTGCTGGGGGGGATTACTACAATGAGCAGTACTTC.

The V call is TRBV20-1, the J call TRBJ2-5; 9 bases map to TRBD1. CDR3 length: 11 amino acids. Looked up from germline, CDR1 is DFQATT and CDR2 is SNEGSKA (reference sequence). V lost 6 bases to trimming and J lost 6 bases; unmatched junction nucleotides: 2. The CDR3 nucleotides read TGCAGTGCGGGACAGGGCCAGACCCAGTACTTC. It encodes CSAGQGQTQYF.

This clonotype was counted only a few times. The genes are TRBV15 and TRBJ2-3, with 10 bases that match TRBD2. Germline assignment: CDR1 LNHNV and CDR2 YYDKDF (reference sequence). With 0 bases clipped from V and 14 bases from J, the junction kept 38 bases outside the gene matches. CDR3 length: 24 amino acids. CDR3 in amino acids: CATSRDPSRGGASGRALRHRYAYF. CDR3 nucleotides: TGTGCCACCAGCAGAGACCCTTCTCGAGGGGGGGCCAGCGGGAGGGCCTTAAGGCACAGATACGCGTATTTT.

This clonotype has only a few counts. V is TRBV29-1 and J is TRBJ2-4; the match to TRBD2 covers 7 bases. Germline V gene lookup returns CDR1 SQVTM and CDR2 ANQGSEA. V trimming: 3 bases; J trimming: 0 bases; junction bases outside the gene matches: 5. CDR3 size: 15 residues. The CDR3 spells CSVETGGLAKNIQYF. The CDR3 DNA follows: TGCAGCGTTGAGACGGGGGGTCTAGCCAAAAACATTCAGTACTTC.

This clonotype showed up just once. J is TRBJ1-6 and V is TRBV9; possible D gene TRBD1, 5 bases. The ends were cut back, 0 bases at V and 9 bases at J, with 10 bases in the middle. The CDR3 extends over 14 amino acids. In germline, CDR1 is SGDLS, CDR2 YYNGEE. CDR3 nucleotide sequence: TGTGCCAGCAGCGTAGAGGGGTTTGCTTCACCCCTCCACTTT. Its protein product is CASSVEGFASPLHF.

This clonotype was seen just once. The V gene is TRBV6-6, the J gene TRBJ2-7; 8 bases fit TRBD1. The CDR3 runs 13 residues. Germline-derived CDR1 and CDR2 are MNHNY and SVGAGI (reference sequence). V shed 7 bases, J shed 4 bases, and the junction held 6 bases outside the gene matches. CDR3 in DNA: TGTGCCAGCAAGCCGGGACAGGTATACGAGCAGTACTTC. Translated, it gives CASKPGQVYEQYF.

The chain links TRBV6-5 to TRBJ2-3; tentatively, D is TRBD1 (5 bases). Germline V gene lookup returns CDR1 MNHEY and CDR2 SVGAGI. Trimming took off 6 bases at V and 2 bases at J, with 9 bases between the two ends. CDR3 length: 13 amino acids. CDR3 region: CASRKGATDTQYF. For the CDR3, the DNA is TGTGCCAGCAGGAAAGGGGCCACAGATACGCAGTATTTT.

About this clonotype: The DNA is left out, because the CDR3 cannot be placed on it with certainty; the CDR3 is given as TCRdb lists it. The CDR3 reads CASSTSGLQSYEQYF. This sequence joins TRBV6-4 and TRBJ2-4; TRBD2 is the table's D call and was not checked against the DNA. Germline assignment: CDR1 MRHNA and CDR2 SNTAGT. 15 amino acids form the CDR3, both terminal residues included.

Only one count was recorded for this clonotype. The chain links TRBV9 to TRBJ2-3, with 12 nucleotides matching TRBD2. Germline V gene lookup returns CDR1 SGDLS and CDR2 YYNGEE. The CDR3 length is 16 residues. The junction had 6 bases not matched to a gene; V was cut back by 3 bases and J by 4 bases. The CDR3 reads CASSARLAGAPDTQYF. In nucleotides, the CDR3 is TGTGCCAGCAGCGCCCGACTAGCGGGAGCCCCAGATACGCAGTATTTT.

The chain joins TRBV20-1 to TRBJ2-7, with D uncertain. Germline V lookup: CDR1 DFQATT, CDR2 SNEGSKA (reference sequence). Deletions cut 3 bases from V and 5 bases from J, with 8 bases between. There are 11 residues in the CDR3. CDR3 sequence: CSASPRNEQYF. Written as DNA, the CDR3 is TGCAGTGCTAGCCCAAGGAACGAGCAGTACTTC.

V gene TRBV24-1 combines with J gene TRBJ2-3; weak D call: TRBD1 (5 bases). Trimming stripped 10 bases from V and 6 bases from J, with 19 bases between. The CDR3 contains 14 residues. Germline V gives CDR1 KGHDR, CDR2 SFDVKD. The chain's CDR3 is CATGQSRVADTQYF. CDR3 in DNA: TGTGCCACAGGGCAAAGCAGGGTGGCGGATACGCAGTATTTT.

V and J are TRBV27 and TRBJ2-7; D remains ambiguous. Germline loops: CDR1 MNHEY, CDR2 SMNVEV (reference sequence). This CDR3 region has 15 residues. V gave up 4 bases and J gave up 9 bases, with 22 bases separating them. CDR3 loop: CASSSRSAHLRVQYF. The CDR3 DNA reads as TGTGCCAGCAGTTCCAGGAGCGCACACCTACGAGTGCAGTACTTC.

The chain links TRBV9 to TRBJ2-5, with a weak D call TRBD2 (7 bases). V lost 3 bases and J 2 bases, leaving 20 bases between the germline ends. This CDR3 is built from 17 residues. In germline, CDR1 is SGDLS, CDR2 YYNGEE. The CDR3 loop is CASSDPRGLGGQETQYF. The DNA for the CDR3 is TGTGCCAGCAGCGACCCCAGAGGACTAGGGGGACAAGAGACCCAGTACTTC.

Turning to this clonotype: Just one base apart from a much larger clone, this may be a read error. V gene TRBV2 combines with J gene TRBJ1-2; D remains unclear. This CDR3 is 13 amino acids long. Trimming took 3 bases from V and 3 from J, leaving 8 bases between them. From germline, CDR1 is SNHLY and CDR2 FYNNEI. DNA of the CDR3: TGTGCCAGCAGTGAGACCATTGACTATGGCTACACCTTC. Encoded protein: CASSETIDYGYTF.

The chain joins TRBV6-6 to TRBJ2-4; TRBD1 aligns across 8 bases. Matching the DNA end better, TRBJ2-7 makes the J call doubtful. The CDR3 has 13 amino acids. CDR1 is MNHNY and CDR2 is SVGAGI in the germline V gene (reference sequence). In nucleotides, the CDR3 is TGTGCCAGCAGTTACCAGACAGGGGACGAGCAGTACTTC. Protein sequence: CASSYQTGDEQYF.

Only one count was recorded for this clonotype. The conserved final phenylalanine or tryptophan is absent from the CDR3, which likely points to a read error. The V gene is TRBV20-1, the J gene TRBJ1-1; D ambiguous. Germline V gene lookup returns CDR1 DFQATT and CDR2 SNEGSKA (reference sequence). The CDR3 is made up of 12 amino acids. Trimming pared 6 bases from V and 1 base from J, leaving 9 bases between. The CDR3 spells CSAYARNTEAFL. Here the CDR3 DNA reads TGCAGTGCCTACGCGAGGAACACTGAAGCTTTCCTT.

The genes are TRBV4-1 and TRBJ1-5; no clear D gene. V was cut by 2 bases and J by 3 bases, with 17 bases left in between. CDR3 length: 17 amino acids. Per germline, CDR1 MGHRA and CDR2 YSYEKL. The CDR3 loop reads CASSQTDMGFVNQPQHF. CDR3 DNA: TGCGCCAGCAGCCAAACGGATATGGGCTTCGTCAATCAGCCCCAGCATTTT.

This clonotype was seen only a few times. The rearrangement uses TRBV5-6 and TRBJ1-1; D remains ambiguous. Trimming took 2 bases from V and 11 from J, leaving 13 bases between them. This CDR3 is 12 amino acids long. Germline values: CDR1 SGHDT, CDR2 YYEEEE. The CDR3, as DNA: TGTGCCAGCAGCTTAATTGGCTTCGAGGCTTTCTTT. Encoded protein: CASSLIGFEAFF.

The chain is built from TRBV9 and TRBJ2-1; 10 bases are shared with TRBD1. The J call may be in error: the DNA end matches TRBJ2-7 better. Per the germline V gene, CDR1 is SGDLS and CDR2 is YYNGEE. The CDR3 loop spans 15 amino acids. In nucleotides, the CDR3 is TGTGCCAGCAGCGCCGACAGGGGGCTATACAATGAGCAGTACTTC. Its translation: CASSADRGLYNEQYF.

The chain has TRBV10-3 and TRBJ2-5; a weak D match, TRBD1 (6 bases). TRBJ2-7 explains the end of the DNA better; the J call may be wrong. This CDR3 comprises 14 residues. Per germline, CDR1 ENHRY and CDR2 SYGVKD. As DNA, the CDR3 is TGTGCCATCACGCCAGGGGTCAATCAGGTCGAGCAGTACTTC. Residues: CAITPGVNQVEQYF.

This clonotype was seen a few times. The CDR3 coding sequence is TGTGCCAGCAGCCCGGACCTCTCCCGCAATGAGCAGTTCTTC. Translating gives CASSPDLSRNEQFF. This chain connects TRBV11-2 to TRBJ2-1; the D is unclear. The CDR3 has 14 amino acids. CDR1 SGHAT and CDR2 FQNNGV come from the germline V gene. The V end was cut by 5 bases, the J end by 6 bases, with 14 bases between.

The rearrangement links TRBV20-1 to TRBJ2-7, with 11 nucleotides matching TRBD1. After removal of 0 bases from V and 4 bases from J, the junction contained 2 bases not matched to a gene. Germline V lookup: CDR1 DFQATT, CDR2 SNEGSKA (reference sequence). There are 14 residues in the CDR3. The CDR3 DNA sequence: TGCAGTGCTAGAGACTGGGACAGGGGGTACGAGCAGTACTTC. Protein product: CSARDWDRGYEQYF.

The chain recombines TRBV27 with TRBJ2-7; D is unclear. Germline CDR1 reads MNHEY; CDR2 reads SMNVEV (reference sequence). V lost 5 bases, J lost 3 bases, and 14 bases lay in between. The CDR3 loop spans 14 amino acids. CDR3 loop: CASSTAPGSYEQYF. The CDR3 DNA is TGTGCCAGCAGTACCGCGCCGGGCAGCTACGAGCAGTACTTC.

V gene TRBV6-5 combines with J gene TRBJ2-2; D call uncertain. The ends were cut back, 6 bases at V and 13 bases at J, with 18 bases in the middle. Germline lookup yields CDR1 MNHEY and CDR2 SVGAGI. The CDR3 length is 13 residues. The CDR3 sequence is CASRPTLFVGLFF. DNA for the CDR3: TGTGCCAGCAGGCCTACTCTGTTCGTGGGGCTGTTTTTT.

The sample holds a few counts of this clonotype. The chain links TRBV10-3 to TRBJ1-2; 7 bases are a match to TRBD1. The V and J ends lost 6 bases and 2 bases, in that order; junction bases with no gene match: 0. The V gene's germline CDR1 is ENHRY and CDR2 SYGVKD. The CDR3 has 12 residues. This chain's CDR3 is CAIRDRNYGYTF. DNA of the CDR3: TGTGCCATCAGGGACAGGAACTATGGCTACACCTTC.

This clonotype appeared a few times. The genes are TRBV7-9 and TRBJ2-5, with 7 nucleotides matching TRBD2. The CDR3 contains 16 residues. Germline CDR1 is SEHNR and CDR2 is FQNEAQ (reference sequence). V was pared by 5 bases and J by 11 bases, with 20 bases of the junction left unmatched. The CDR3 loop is CASSTLLGGGPTEQYF. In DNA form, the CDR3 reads TGTGCCAGCAGCACACTTCTCGGGGGAGGGCCCACGGAGCAGTACTTC.

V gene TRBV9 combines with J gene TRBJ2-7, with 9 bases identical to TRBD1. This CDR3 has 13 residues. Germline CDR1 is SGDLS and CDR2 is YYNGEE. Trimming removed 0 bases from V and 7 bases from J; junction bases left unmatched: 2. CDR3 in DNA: TGTGCCAGCAGCGTAGACAGGGGGCGAGAGCAGTACTTC. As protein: CASSVDRGREQYF. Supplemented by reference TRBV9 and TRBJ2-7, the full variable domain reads DSGVTQTPKHLITATGQRVTLRCSPRSGDLSVYWYQQSLDQGLQFLIQYYNGEERAKGNILERFSAQQFPDLHSELNLSSLELGDSALYFCASSVDRGREQYFGPGTRLTVT.